This record concerns one T cell receptor beta chain sequence. Which antigen it targets is not known. No per-base quality is available; no much larger clone lies one base away. The time point label on this specimen signifies: approximately twelve months on ibrutinib. For TCR beta library preparation, approximately 2 micrograms of genomic DNA was extracted from cryopreserved PBMCs. Longitudinal blood samples from CLL patients receiving ibrutinib monotherapy were subjected to high-throughput TCR beta sequencing. The patients were enrolled in a single-center, open-label phase 2 trial of ibrutinib monotherapy. The goal of deep resolution MiSeq sequencing was a depth between 1 in 1 million and 1 in 200,000 T cells, and coverage averaged 10x per clonotype. The immunoSEQ hsTCRB Kit was used to generate the TCR beta libraries. Regarding the original processing steps: ImmunoSEQ Data Assistant and ImmunoSEQ Analyzer were used for data analysis, and V, D and J genes were assigned according to IMGT definitions. Clonality, which ranges from 0 to 1, was calculated as one minus the normalized Shannon entropy of productive rearrangement frequencies. Public clonotype analysis was restricted to overrepresented clonotypes comprising at least 0.05% of each patient's repertoire. Repertoires from about a dozen age-matched healthy donors in immuneACCESS were used as clonality controls. Held by TCRdb, this immuneACCESS table contains in-frame sequences only and omits some clones. Under half of the omission traces to an unresolved V gene where checked; the cause of the rest is unknown. That table is the source of V, J and clone size, and D and trimming were worked out from the DNA. The sample records more than 110,000 clones, approximately 90% of which are singletons. Clones ranked in the top ten supply about a tenth of the sample.

This record belongs to a study of cytotoxic CD8 clonotypes in ibrutinib-treated CLL listed by TCRdb under 2021. About the full investigation: The cohort included some 14 treatment-naive and 11 to 12 relapsed/refractory patients; 17 to 18 were IGHV unmutated. Longitudinal samples were available for about 30% of the 86 trial participants. Response samples were obtained after a median of roughly 13 months of treatment, with a range of roughly 6 to 40 months. Cryopreserved peripheral blood mononuclear cells were obtained before treatment, at response, and at either sustained remission or disease progression. Every remission and progressive disease sample was obtained while ibrutinib was still being received by the patients. Responses were partial in approximately 24 patients and complete in 2; after median around 65 months follow-up, approximately 15 stayed in remission and roughly twelve progressed. Samples averaged around 280,000 productive templates and 94,082 productive rearrangements.

V has 4 bases trimmed and J has 0 bases trimmed; junction bases matching no gene number 3. From cysteine to phenylalanine, the CDR3 is 16 amino acids long. Only CDR3 DNA is held: 48 bases, read in frame from base 1. The germline V gene sets CDR1 to SGHRS and CDR2 to YFSETQ. Points the paper makes about the study in general: Sampling times were not matched between sustained-remission and progressing patients, and lymph node repertoires were not studied. At ibrutinib response clonality went up, during sustained remission it held steady, and at progression it dropped back toward baseline. Public clonotypes were found to be uncommon and were observed to contract or remain stable during treatment; the increase in clonality was shown to reflect expansion of private clonotypes at ibrutinib response. Baseline clonality was found to be higher than that of age-matched healthy donors and was strongly correlated with circulating CD8+ T-cell counts.

The clonotype comes from a human donor with chronic lymphocytic leukemia. Recombination linked TRBV5-1 to TRBJ2-3; the central 12 bases match TRBD1. Sequencing used PBMCs, obtained after 12 months of ibrutinib treatment. The DNA sequence follows: TGCGCCAGCAGCGTGGGACAGGGGGCTAGCACAGATACGCAGTATTTT. The translation is CASSVGQGASTDTQYF. Joined to the reference TRBV5-1 and TRBJ2-3 proteins, this CDR3 gives the full variable domain: KAGVTQTPRYLIKTRGQQVTLSCSPISGHRSVSWYQQTPGQGLQFLFEYFSETQRNKGNFPGRFSGRQFSNSRSEMNVSTLELGDSALYLCASSVGQGASTDTQYFGPGTRLTVL.